The 23 T cell receptor beta chains given below trace back to one sample, sequenced in a study of T cells in Graves' hyperthyroidism and ophthalmopathy. The source material, RNA transcripts, was used to amplify TCR beta CDR3 regions. The TCR CDR3 first-round RT-PCR relied on the HTBI primer set. TCRdb ran MiXCR on the multiplex PCR reads and lists one entry per CDR3 protein. The table lists 300,000 to 450,000 distinct CDR3 sequences, 20% to 25% of them singletons. Input material: blood. The receptors stem from a man aged 45-65 years with Graves' hyperthyroidism.

This clonotype was found once. One end of the junction fails to match germline, which may point to a read error. The rearrangement links TRBV5-1 to TRBJ1-4; tentatively, D is TRBD1 (6 bases). Per the germline V gene, CDR1 is SGHRS and CDR2 is YFSETQ. This CDR3 is 14 amino acids long. CDR3 region: CASSLAGEKEKLFF. The CDR3 bases are TGTGCCAGCAGCTTGGCAGGGGAAAAAGAAAAACTGTTTTTT.

The chain employs TRBV12-3 or TRBV12-4 and TRBJ2-1; perhaps TRBD1 as D (5 bases). CDR3 length equals 13 residues. Trimming cost V 0 bases and J 9 bases, with 9 bases left between them. The CDR3 loop reads CASSLAGAGEQFF. The CDR3 region has the DNA TGTGCCAGCAGTTTAGCAGGGGCAGGTGAGCAGTTCTTC.

V usage is TRBV5-1 and J usage is TRBJ2-2, with D maybe TRBD2 (5 bases). This CDR3 is built from 16 residues. The V end was cut by 1 base, the J end by 1 base, with 11 bases between. Germline V gene sequence: CDR1 SGHRS, CDR2 YFSETQ. For the CDR3, the DNA is TGCGCCAGCAGCTTGACTAGTACACAGAACACCGGGGAGCTGTTTTTT. It specifies CASSLTSTQNTGELFF.

V gene TRBV20-1 combines with J gene TRBJ1-2; D is uncertain. The V end lost 3 bases, the J end lost 1 base, and 9 bases lay between the germline ends. Germline CDR1 and CDR2: DFQATT and SNEGSKA (reference sequence). CDR3 length: 13 residues. The CDR3 DNA sequence: TGCAGTGCTAGGACCGTTGATAACTATGGCTACACCTTC. Amino acids: CSARTVDNYGYTF.

This clonotype was detected only a few times. The chain recombines TRBV5-1 with TRBJ2-3, with D unclear. V was clipped by 3 bases and J by 2 bases, with 13 bases between them. The germline V gene encodes CDR1 SGHRS and CDR2 YFSETQ. This CDR3 is 15 amino acids long. The CDR3 nucleotides read TGCGCCAGCAGCTCCGGCGACACATACACAGATACGCAGTATTTT. Its protein is CASSSGDTYTDTQYF.

The gene calls are TRBV7-6 and TRBJ1-2; D call uncertain. The germline V gene has CDR1 SGHVS and CDR2 FNYEAQ. Trimming pared 5 bases from V and 0 bases from J, leaving 19 bases between. The CDR3 spans 17 residues. The CDR3 nucleotides read TGTGCCAGCAGCCCGCTTGGGCAAGCAGATACTAACTATGGCTACACCTTC. Amino acids: CASSPLGQADTNYGYTF.

The chain joins TRBV2 to TRBJ2-5; TRBD2 matches 7 bases. With 8 bases clipped from V and 2 bases from J, the junction kept 2 bases outside the gene matches. In germline, CDR1 is SNHLY, CDR2 FYNNEI. CDR3 size: 12 residues. CDR3 bases: TGTGCCAGCGGGGGACTACAAGAGACCCAGTACTTC. Residues: CASGGLQETQYF.

The V call is TRBV10-3, the J call TRBJ1-1; no clear D gene. The CDR3 contains 13 residues. Germline V lookup: CDR1 ENHRY, CDR2 SYGVKD. Between the trimmed V and J ends, which lost 6 bases and 3 bases, there was a span of 11 bases. The CDR3: CAIRDLKDTEAFF. The CDR3 nucleotides are TGTGCCATCAGGGACCTCAAGGACACTGAAGCTTTCTTT.

This chain links TRBV5-4 with TRBJ2-7; D perhaps matches TRBD2 (6 bases). CDR3 size: 16 residues. Trimming removed 2 bases from V and 3 bases from J, with 18 bases in between. Per the germline V gene, CDR1 is SGHNT and CDR2 is YYREEE (reference sequence). As DNA, the CDR3 is TGTGCCAGCAGCTTCTGGAAGAGCGGGCCCCTCTACGAGCAGTACTTC. It translates to CASSFWKSGPLYEQYF. The full variable domain, completed using reference TRBV5-4 and TRBJ2-7, is ETGVTQSPTHLIKTRGQQVTLRCSSQSGHNTVSWYQQALGQGPQFIFQYYREEENGRGNFPPRFSGLQFPNYSSELNVNALELDDSALYLCASSFWKSGPLYEQYFGPGTRLTVT.

The chain combines TRBV11-1 with TRBJ2-5; no reliable D call. There are 14 residues in the CDR3. V shed 4 bases and J shed 3 bases, with 12 bases lying between them. Germline V lookup: CDR1 SGHAT, CDR2 FQDESV (reference sequence). The CDR3 coding sequence is TGTGCCAGCAGCTGGAGCCCGCTAGAAGAGACCCAGTACTTC. Translation gives CASSWSPLEETQYF.

The rearrangement uses TRBV28 and TRBJ2-7, with TRBD1 identical over 7 bases. Per germline, CDR1 MDHEN and CDR2 SYDVKM. V lost 2 bases and J lost 3; bases outside the gene matches: 7. The CDR3 has 15 amino acids. CDR3 amino acids: CASSLEWDSYYEQYF. CDR3 sequence (DNA): TGTGCCAGCAGTTTAGAGTGGGACAGTTACTACGAGCAGTACTTC.

This clonotype occurred a few times. The rearrangement uses TRBV11-2 and TRBJ1-5; no clear D gene. This CDR3 contains 15 residues. The germline CDR1 and CDR2 sequences are SGHAT and FQNNGV. V lost 0 bases, J lost 9 bases, and 15 bases lay in between. CDR3 in amino acids: CASSLDAYSASPQHF. CDR3 in DNA: TGTGCCAGCAGCTTAGATGCCTACAGTGCCTCGCCCCAGCATTTT.

This clonotype showed up many times. CDR3 residues: CASSLGLAVYNEQFF. The CDR3 bases are TGTGCCAGCAGCTTAGGACTAGCGGTTTACAATGAGCAGTTCTTC. The chain combines TRBV7-3 with TRBJ2-1; 10 bases agree with TRBD2. Germline CDR1 reads SGHTA; CDR2 reads FQGTGA. CDR3 length equals 15 residues. V trimming: 2 bases; J trimming: 4 bases; junction bases outside the gene matches: 2.

The chain employs TRBV7-9 and TRBJ1-5, with 10 nucleotides matching TRBD1. The CDR3 consists of 18 residues. Germline lookup yields CDR1 SEHNR and CDR2 FQNEAQ (reference sequence). The V segment lost 4 bases and the J segment 4 bases; nucleotides outside the gene matches: 13. The CDR3 reads CASSSGTGAMLGNQPQHF. CDR3 DNA: TGTGCCAGCAGCTCCGGGACAGGGGCCATGCTAGGGAATCAGCCCCAGCATTTT.

The rearrangement uses TRBV18 and TRBJ1-4; D is uncertain. The CDR3 is made up of 13 amino acids. CDR1 and CDR2 from the germline V gene are KGHSH and LQKENI. With 6 bases removed from V and 11 bases from J, the gap between germline ends came to 16 bases. The CDR3, as DNA: TGTGCCAGCTCGCCTGACCTGGGCGAGAAACTGTTTTTT. Translated: CASSPDLGEKLFF.

This clonotype showed up many times. The V call is TRBV11-2, the J call TRBJ2-1; TRBD2 aligns across 8 bases. The CDR3 loop spans 13 amino acids. Trimming at V came to 2 bases and at J to 6 bases, leaving 0 bases not matched to a gene. Per the germline V gene, CDR1 is SGHAT and CDR2 is FQNNGV. In DNA form, the CDR3 reads TGTGCCAGCAGCTTAACTAGCGGCAATGAGCAGTTCTTC. As protein: CASSLTSGNEQFF.

The sample holds many counts of this clonotype. This rearrangement joins TRBV6-2 or TRBV6-3 to TRBJ2-1, with 8 nucleotides matching TRBD2. The germline CDR1 and CDR2 sequences are MNHEY and SVGEGT. Losses at the gene ends were 6 bases for V and 6 bases for J; bases not matched to a gene: 4. The CDR3 has 13 residues. The CDR3 sequence is CASRPLAGNEQFF. The CDR3 DNA sequence: TGTGCCAGCAGACCGCTAGCGGGCAATGAGCAGTTCTTC.

This chain links TRBV30 with TRBJ2-7, with 8 positions matching TRBD1. Germline CDR1 GTSNPN, CDR2 SVGIG (reference sequence). The CDR3 totals 12 residues. After removal of 3 bases from V and 5 bases from J, the junction contained 3 bases not matched to a gene. The CDR3 bases are TGTGCCTGGAGCCTGACAGGGGACGAGCAGTACTTC. Protein: CAWSLTGDEQYF.

The table lists this clonotype with a few counts. The chain employs TRBV6-1 and TRBJ2-7; TRBD1 might be the D (6 bases). Germline V gives CDR1 MNHNS, CDR2 SASEGT. This CDR3 contains 13 residues. The germline V and J ends were trimmed by 6 bases and 5 bases, with 14 bases remaining between them. CDR3 nucleotides: TGTGCCAGCAGAATCGGGCACAGGGACGAGCAGTACTTC. It is translated as CASRIGHRDEQYF.

This clonotype was detected ten times or more. The chain recombines TRBV7-2 with TRBJ2-5, with 7 nucleotides matching TRBD2. Germline trimming cut 3 bases from V and 5 bases from J; bases unmatched to any gene: 6. CDR3 size: 14 residues. Germline assignment: CDR1 SGHTA and CDR2 FQGNSA. CDR3 coding DNA: TGTGCCAGCAGCTTGGGGAGGGCGATCGAGACCCAGTACTTC. It yields the protein CASSLGRAIETQYF.

The CDR3, as DNA: TGTGCCAGCAGCGTAGCCCTGGGGGCCGCTGAAGCTTTCTTT. As protein: CASSVALGAAEAFF. This rearrangement joins TRBV9 to TRBJ1-1; perhaps TRBD1 as D (6 bases). This CDR3 spans 14 amino acids. Between the trimmed V and J ends, which lost 0 bases and 6 bases, there was a span of 12 bases. Germline V gives CDR1 SGDLS, CDR2 YYNGEE.

This rearrangement joins TRBV7-2 to TRBJ1-4, with no clear D. The germline V gene has CDR1 SGHTA and CDR2 FQGNSA. Between the trimmed V and J ends, which lost 1 base and 8 bases, there was a span of 14 bases. This CDR3 has 15 residues. The CDR3 loop reads CASSLESSKREKLFF. CDR3 DNA: TGTGCCAGCAGCTTAGAATCCTCAAAGAGGGAAAAACTGTTTTTT.

This chain's CDR3 is CSARAPGTGGTEAFF. The CDR3 coding sequence is TGCAGTGCTAGAGCACCCGGGACAGGGGGTACTGAAGCTTTCTTT. The chain carries TRBV20-1 and TRBJ1-1; 11 positions agree with TRBD1. CDR3 length: 15 amino acids. Germline CDR1 DFQATT, CDR2 SNEGSKA (reference sequence). J lost 5 bases, V lost 1 base, and 6 bases had no gene match.